This T cell receptor beta chain is from a study of radiotherapy plus CTLA-4 blockade in lung cancer (dated by TCRdb to 2016 to 2019). About the study as a whole: Objective responses occurred in roughly 19% of enrolled patients, and about 33% achieved disease control. Overall results and qualifications from the work: After treatment with radiotherapy and ipilimumab, TCR clones that originated in tumors expanded in peripheral blood. Increased serum interferon-beta after radiation, together with early dynamic changes in blood T cell clones, were reported to be the strongest predictors of response.

The study evaluated CTLA-4 blockade (ipilimumab) given together with focal radiation therapy in patients who had chemo-refractory metastatic non-small-cell lung cancer. Via the germline V gene, CDR1 is SGHRS and CDR2 YFSETQ. At the junction V is shortened by 3 bases and J by 7 bases; bases outside the gene matches: 5. The CDR3 sequence holds 14 residues, the cysteine and phenylalanine included. The kept DNA is CDR3 alone, 42 bases in frame from the first base. Library construction relied on the immunoSEQ multiplex PCR assay. This immuneACCESS table, as held by TCRdb, lists in-frame sequences with V and J called but not all clones. Of the missing ones, under half trace to an unresolved V gene in checked studies; the others have no known cause. Counted in this sample were approximately 37,000 clones; 60% to 80% of them appeared once. Roughly 10% of the sample lies in the top ten. As to this clone: Its antigen has not been determined. Qualities for individual bases were not recorded, and no much larger clone is one base off.

This sample comprised peripheral blood, obtained from a patient treated with radiotherapy plus ipilimumab. In this chain, TRBV5-1 is recombined with TRBJ1-4; a stretch of 8 junction bases matches TRBD1. The TCR sequence derives from a human donor with non-small cell lung cancer who had stable disease on radiotherapy plus ipilimumab. The DNA sequence reads TGCGCCAGCAGCTCGGGACAGGTGACTGAAAAACTGTTTTTT. This sequence encodes CASSSGQVTEKLFF.